The 12 T cell receptor beta chains in this list originate from one sample, sequenced in a study of graft-versus-host responses after intestinal transplantation. Assay: immunoSEQ multiplex PCR; the TCRdb copy retains only in-frame clones and omits some. The table shows around 96,000 clones, with more than 80% occurring only once. Sequenced material: PBMCs, taken 450 to 480 days after intestinal transplant. Receptor source: a human patient who received an intestinal transplant, so some T cells may come from the graft donor.

The rearrangement uses TRBV6-5 and TRBJ2-7; tentative D call: TRBD2 (6 bases). Germline CDR1 MNHEY, CDR2 SVGAGI. The CDR3 is 14 amino acids. The V and J ends lost 3 bases and 3 bases respectively, with 12 bases between them. The CDR3 region is CASSYAGLRYEQYF. The CDR3 bases are TGTGCCAGCAGTTATGCGGGACTCCGCTACGAGCAGTACTTC.

V is TRBV5-1 and J is TRBJ2-1; TRBD2 matches 7 bases. Germline V lookup: CDR1 SGHRS, CDR2 YFSETQ. V shed 0 bases, J shed 10 bases, and the junction held 7 bases outside the gene matches. This CDR3 contains 14 residues. The chain's CDR3 is CASSLGVAGNEQFF. The CDR3 DNA is TGCGCCAGCAGCTTGGGTGTAGCGGGTAACGAGCAGTTCTTC.

The chain has TRBV11-2 and TRBJ1-2, with TRBD1 as a possible D gene (6 bases). The CDR3 runs to 15 residues. Germline V gene lookup returns CDR1 SGHAT and CDR2 FQNNGV. Trimming removed 3 bases at V and 6 bases at J, with 17 bases between. CDR3 sequence: CASSFTRTVGNGYTF. The CDR3 region has the DNA TGTGCCAGCAGCTTCACCCGGACAGTTGGGAATGGCTACACCTTC.

The V gene is TRBV29-1, the J gene TRBJ2-5; D remains unclear. The CDR3 sequence is 14 residues long. Trimming stripped 3 bases from V and 5 bases from J, with 16 bases between. Germline CDR1 and CDR2: SQVTM and ANQGSEA. The CDR3 DNA reads as TGCAGCGTTGAGGTCAAAGTGTCAAGGGAGACCCAGTACTTC. This encodes CSVEVKVSRETQYF.

This clone was recorded only once. CDR3 DNA sequence: TGTGCCACAGACTCAGGGGGCCTAGACTATGGCTACACCTTC. Its protein product is CATDSGGLDYGYTF. The V call is TRBV10-3, the J call TRBJ1-2; 8 bases align to TRBD1. The length of the CDR3 is 14 residues. The junction had 10 bases not matched to a gene; V was cut back by 10 bases and J by 3 bases. Germline CDR1 is ENHRY and CDR2 is SYGVKD.

This chain connects TRBV6-5 to TRBJ2-7; a weak D match, TRBD2 (5 bases). Trimming removed 5 bases from V and 9 bases from J, with 17 bases in between. The germline V gene encodes CDR1 MNHEY and CDR2 SVGAGI. This CDR3 is 13 amino acids long. Here the CDR3 reads CASSSPRAIWQYF. CDR3 nucleotides: TGTGCCAGCAGTAGTCCGAGGGCTATTTGGCAGTACTTC.

V gene TRBV9 combines with J gene TRBJ1-1, with D hard to call. Germline V gene lookup returns CDR1 SGDLS and CDR2 YYNGEE. CDR3 length: 14 amino acids. V lost 0 bases to trimming and J lost 4 bases, with 10 bases between them. CDR3: CASSVVGGGTEAFF. DNA of the CDR3: TGTGCCAGCAGCGTAGTGGGCGGAGGCACTGAAGCTTTCTTT.

V gene TRBV6-1 combines with J gene TRBJ1-5; D call uncertain. Per the germline V gene, CDR1 is MNHNS and CDR2 is SASEGT. V lost 5 bases and J lost 3, with 5 bases in between. This CDR3 is 12 amino acids long. CDR3 region: CASSPHNQPQHF. Here the CDR3 DNA reads TGTGCCAGCAGTCCCCACAATCAGCCCCAGCATTTT.

The chain recombines TRBV27 with TRBJ2-7, with D perhaps TRBD2 (5 bases). The length of the CDR3 is 13 residues. With 4 bases removed from V and 1 base from J, the gap between germline ends came to 8 bases. The V gene's germline CDR1 is MNHEY and CDR2 SMNVEV (reference sequence). CDR3 coding DNA: TGTGCCAGCAGTTCCGGGGTTTCCTACGAGCAGTACTTC. Translated, it gives CASSSGVSYEQYF.

The chain is built from TRBV10-3 and TRBJ2-1; 13 positions agree with TRBD2. This CDR3 has 18 amino acids. Germline loops: CDR1 ENHRY, CDR2 SYGVKD. Trimming took 0 bases from V and 5 from J; bases not matched to a gene: 7. CDR3 sequence reads: CAISESRGGTSGNNEQFF. CDR3 coding DNA: TGTGCCATCAGTGAGTCCCGGGGGGGGACTAGCGGGAACAATGAGCAGTTCTTC.

The V and J genes are TRBV15 and TRBJ1-2; D is possibly TRBD1 (5 bases). CDR1 LNHNV and CDR2 YYDKDF come from the germline V gene (reference sequence). Trimming left V 3 bases short and J 7 bases short, with 18 bases between. This CDR3 is built from 15 residues. CDR3 loop: CATSSGFGTGVGYTF. Written as DNA, the CDR3 is TGTGCCACCAGCAGTGGGTTTGGGACTGGGGTTGGCTACACCTTC.

The genes are TRBV5-1 and TRBJ2-1; no clear D. This CDR3 spans 13 amino acids. CDR1 is SGHRS, CDR2 YFSETQ, per germline. With 2 bases removed from V and 5 bases from J, the gap between germline ends came to 8 bases. The CDR3 DNA reads as TGCGCCAGCAGCTTCCCACCCGACAATGAGCAGTTCTTC. Translating it yields CASSFPPDNEQFF.